These 6 T cell receptor beta chains were sequenced from one sample in a study of blood T cell repertoires in COVID-19. TCRdb's table, derived via immunoSEQ multiplex PCR, lists solely in-frame clones and lacks some. The sample contains 150,000 to 200,000 clones, about 81% of which appear only once. The sequenced material came from peripheral blood. These receptors were collected from a man in his 60s with active or convalescent COVID-19.

This clone showed up just once. V and J are TRBV5-5 and TRBJ1-5, with 8 bases that match TRBD1. In germline, CDR1 is SGHKS, CDR2 YYEKEE (reference sequence). This CDR3 comprises 18 residues. J was trimmed by 3 bases and V by 0 bases; bases with no gene match: 11. CDR3 bases: TGTGCCAGCAGCTTGGTGCCAGGGGGCCTTCAAAACAATCAGCCCCAGCATTTT. Translated: CASSLVPGGLQNNQPQHF. Drawing the rest from reference TRBV5-5 and TRBJ1-5, the complete variable domain is DAGVTQSPTHLIKTRGQQVTLRCSPISGHKSVSWYQQVLGQGPQFIFQYYEKEERGRGNFPDRFSARQFPNYSSELNVNALLLGDSALYLCASSLVPGGLQNNQPQHFGDGTRLSIL.

V is TRBV5-1 and J is TRBJ2-2; D may be TRBD2 (6 bases). Trimming left V 0 bases short and J 2 bases short, with 11 bases between. Looked up from germline, CDR1 is SGHRS and CDR2 is YFSETQ. This CDR3 has 16 amino acids. The CDR3 here is CASSLGLATNTGELFF. DNA for the CDR3: TGCGCCAGCAGCTTGGGGCTAGCGACCAACACCGGGGAGCTGTTTTTT.

The V gene is TRBV3-1 (or the pseudogene TRBV3-2), the J gene TRBJ2-7, with 8 bases fitting TRBD2. Germline trimming cut 1 base from V and 2 bases from J; bases unmatched to any gene: 4. In germline, CDR1 is LGHDT, CDR2 YNNKEL (reference sequence). The CDR3 is made up of 15 amino acids. CDR3 in DNA: TGTGCCAGCAGCCAAGGGACGGGGGGGACCTACGAGCAGTACTTC. This codes for CASSQGTGGTYEQYF.

In DNA form, the CDR3 reads TGCGCCAGCAGCGACTCAGGGAGGATCACTGAAGCTTTCTTT. This encodes CASSDSGRITEAFF. The V and J genes are TRBV5-1 and TRBJ1-1; a possible D gene is TRBD1 (5 bases). Germline values: CDR1 SGHRS, CDR2 YFSETQ. The CDR3 has 14 residues. Trimming shortened V by 4 bases and J by 4 bases, and 14 bases separated the two germline ends. Full variable domain (remainder filled in from reference TRBV5-1 and TRBJ1-1): KAGVTQTPRYLIKTRGQQVTLSCSPISGHRSVSWYQQTPGQGLQFLFEYFSETQRNKGNFPGRFSGRQFSNSRSEMNVSTLELGDSALYLCASSDSGRITEAFFGQGTRLTVV.

The V call is TRBV6-6, the J call TRBJ1-6; D not resolved. The ends were cut back, 0 bases at V and 7 bases at J, with 4 bases in the middle. Germline V gives CDR1 MNHNY, CDR2 SVGAGI (reference sequence). CDR3 length: 13 amino acids. The CDR3 bases are TGTGCCAGCAGTTACTCGAGCAATTCACCCCTCCACTTT. Translated: CASSYSSNSPLHF.

V and J are TRBV6-6 and TRBJ2-7; possibly TRBD2 for D (6 bases). Trimming pared 4 bases from V and 1 base from J, leaving 11 bases between. The CDR3 loop spans 14 amino acids. Germline-derived CDR1 and CDR2 are MNHNY and SVGAGI (reference sequence). The CDR3 coding sequence is TGTGCCAGCAGTTCGGCTAGCGTTTCCTACGAGCAGTACTTC. Protein sequence: CASSSASVSYEQYF.